This T cell receptor (beta chain) was captured by sequencing in a study of blood T cell repertoires in COVID-19. At the level of the study: Samples came from the United States, Italy and Spain, spanning acute and convalescent COVID-19. T cells, B-cell-depleted T cells, or PBMCs supplied cDNA or gDNA.

Per the original data handling: Amplification from reference gene primers served as the basis for estimated nucleated cell counts. The protocol was immunoSEQ multiplex PCR, while the TCRdb copy is restricted to in-frame clones and leaves out a portion. V, J and clone size are those of that table, while D and trimming were read from the DNA. The data show approximately 210,000 clones, about 90% seen once. Germline V gives CDR1 SGHAT, CDR2 FQNNGV. V lost 5 bases and J lost 11, with 22 bases in between. This CDR3 comprises 15 residues. This chain links TRBV11-2 with TRBJ2-1; perhaps TRBD1 as D (5 bases). What was sequenced was peripheral blood. This receptor was identified in a man aged 18 to 29 with active or convalescent COVID-19. This chain's CDR3 is CASSLPVVQGAKQFF. CDR3 DNA: TGTGCCAGCAGCCTCCCCGTGGTCCAAGGGGCGAAGCAGTTCTTC.